This T cell receptor (beta chain) derives from a study of CD4+ T cells in melanoma. Profiling relied on immunoSEQ multiplex PCR, and the TCRdb table lists in-frame clones only, not all of them. Found here are over 10,000 clones, about three quarters of them singletons; the top ten hold 16%. Germline V gene sequence: CDR1 SEHNR, CDR2 FQNEAQ (reference sequence). CDR3 length: 12 amino acids. V was trimmed by 1 base and J by 3 bases, leaving 2 bases between them. Material: cells from a culture (not recorded whether cultured in vitro). This receptor was taken from a human donor with melanoma. This chain links TRBV7-9 with TRBJ2-3, with D hard to call. The CDR3 sequence is CASSLDTDTQYF. CDR3 nucleotide sequence: TGTGCCAGCAGCTTAGATACAGATACGCAGTATTTT.